Following are 27 T cell receptor beta chains from one sample sequenced in a study of blood T cell repertoires in COVID-19. Assay: immunoSEQ multiplex PCR; the TCRdb copy retains only in-frame clones and omits some. The repertoire holds some 14,000 clones, with 70% to 90% as singletons. The material sequenced was peripheral blood. These receptor sequences come from a human donor in a cohort sampled during active COVID-19.

This clone has just one count. CDR3 residues: CASSVSSSYNEQFF. In nucleotides, the CDR3 is TGTGCCAGCAGCGTATCCAGCTCCTACAATGAGCAGTTCTTC. V and J are TRBV9 and TRBJ2-1; D unclear. This CDR3 is 14 amino acids long. Germline CDR1 and CDR2: SGDLS and YYNGEE. Trimming cost V 1 base and J 0 bases, with 5 bases left between them.

The rearrangement links TRBV5-3 to TRBJ1-1; no reliable D call. TRBV5-3 is an open reading frame whose function is uncertain. The CDR3 runs 13 residues. V shed 2 bases and J shed 7 bases, with 12 bases lying between them. DNA of the CDR3: TGTGCCAGAAGCTTCCGGATTAGGAGTGAAGCTTTCTTT. Translation: CARSFRIRSEAFF.

The chain joins TRBV28 to TRBJ2-7, with TRBD1 identical over 7 bases. The CDR3 length is 13 residues. Germline V gene lookup returns CDR1 MDHEN and CDR2 SYDVKM. J lost 7 bases, V lost 4 bases, and 7 bases had no gene match. CDR3 nucleotide sequence: TGTGCCAGCAGTTCTCTACAGGGGTGGGAGCAGTACTTC. This gives the protein CASSSLQGWEQYF.

V is TRBV4-2 and J is TRBJ1-2; D might be TRBD1 (6 bases). In germline, CDR1 is LGHNA, CDR2 YNFKEQ. The CDR3 covers 15 residues. The V end was cut by 3 bases, the J end by 4 bases, with 15 bases between. CDR3 residues: CASSHPDRPIYGYTF. The CDR3 DNA reads as TGTGCCAGCAGCCACCCAGACAGGCCTATCTATGGCTACACCTTC.

The rearrangement joins TRBV2 to TRBJ2-7, with D perhaps matching TRBD2 (6 bases). The CDR3 totals 14 residues. The V and J ends lost 2 bases and 3 bases respectively, with 11 bases between them. The germline CDR1 and CDR2 sequences are SNHLY and FYNNEI. CDR3 in DNA: TGTGCCAGCAGTGAAACCGCGGGAATCTACGAGCAGTACTTC. Translation: CASSETAGIYEQYF.

This rearrangement joins TRBV24-1 to TRBJ2-5; 7 nucleotides match TRBD2. This CDR3 comprises 13 residues. V gave up 3 bases and J gave up 5 bases; unmatched junction bases: 2. The germline CDR1 and CDR2 sequences are KGHDR and SFDVKD. The CDR3 bases are TGTGCCACCAGTGATGGACTAGTGGAGACCCAGTACTTC. It codes for CATSDGLVETQYF.

The V call is TRBV4-1, the J call TRBJ1-1, with D perhaps TRBD1 (5 bases). Germline CDR1 is MGHRA and CDR2 is YSYEKL. This CDR3 spans 15 amino acids. The V gene lost 0 bases and the J gene lost 12 bases, with 20 bases spanning the gap. CDR3 protein: CASSQDVERTGGTFF. For the CDR3, the DNA is TGCGCCAGCAGCCAAGACGTTGAGCGGACCGGGGGAACTTTCTTT.

The chain recombines TRBV6-5 with TRBJ1-5; perhaps TRBD1 as D (5 bases). CDR1 is MNHEY, CDR2 SVGAGI, per germline. Trimming pared 5 bases from V and 1 base from J, leaving 9 bases between. The CDR3 consists of 14 residues. The CDR3 nucleotides are TGTGCCAGCAGTCAACAGGAGAGCAATCAGCCCCAGCATTTT. Its translation: CASSQQESNQPQHF.

This chain links TRBV19 with TRBJ2-7; 10 nucleotides agree with TRBD1. The CDR3 is 14 amino acids. V was pared by 5 bases and J by 3 bases, with 4 bases of the junction left unmatched. CDR1 LNHDA and CDR2 SQIVND come from the germline V gene (reference sequence). The CDR3 coding sequence is TGTGCCAGTAGTCCCCGGGACAGGGGCTACGAGCAGTACTTC. It codes for CASSPRDRGYEQYF. The complete variable domain, with remaining parts taken from reference TRBV19 and TRBJ2-7, reads DGGITQSPKYLFRKEGQNVTLSCEQNLNHDAMYWYRQDPGQGLRLIYYSQIVNDFQKGDIAEGYSVSREKKESFPLTVTSAQKNPTAFYLCASSPRDRGYEQYFGPGTRLTVT.

This clone has a handful of counts. The CDR3 DNA is TGCGCCAGCAGCCAAGATTTCAGCGGGGGGCTGTACGAGCAGTACTTC. Encoded protein: CASSQDFSGGLYEQYF. This sequence joins TRBV4-3 and TRBJ2-7, with 9 bases fitting TRBD2. The V and J ends lost 0 bases and 4 bases, in that order; junction bases with no gene match: 7. The germline CDR1 and CDR2 sequences are LGHNA and YSLEER. This CDR3 has 16 residues.

The V gene is TRBV6-1, the J gene TRBJ2-2; D gene unclear. V dropped 3 bases and J dropped 9 bases, with 14 bases sitting between them. This CDR3 spans 14 amino acids. In germline, CDR1 is MNHNS, CDR2 SASEGT. This chain's CDR3 is CASSDGRLPWELFF. CDR3 sequence (DNA): TGTGCCAGCAGTGACGGCAGACTCCCTTGGGAGCTGTTTTTT.

This clone showed up just once. The V call is TRBV5-1, the J call TRBJ1-2, with D possibly matching TRBD1 (5 bases). Trimming stripped 0 bases from V and 4 bases from J, with 13 bases between. Per germline, CDR1 SGHRS and CDR2 YFSETQ. The CDR3 extends over 15 amino acids. CDR3 nucleotides: TGCGCCAGCAGCTTGGAGTCAGGGATTGGCTATGGCTACACCTTC. Amino acid sequence: CASSLESGIGYGYTF.

V gene TRBV7-8 combines with J gene TRBJ1-3; D may be TRBD1 (5 bases). The CDR3 sequence is 16 residues long. Trimming took off 3 bases at V and 4 bases at J, with 16 bases between the two ends. Germline CDR1 is SGHVS and CDR2 is FQNEAQ. This CDR3 is CASSFPPGGDGNTIYF. CDR3 in DNA: TGTGCCAGCAGCTTCCCCCCCGGAGGGGACGGAAACACCATATATTTT. Together with reference TRBV7-8 and TRBJ1-3, the CDR3 gives the full variable domain: GAGVSQSPRYKVAKRGQDVALRCDPISGHVSLFWYQQALGQGPEFLTYFQNEAQLDKSGLPSDRFFAERPEGSVSTLKIQRTQQEDSAVYLCASSFPPGGDGNTIYFGEGSWLTVV.

The CDR3 region is CASSPRGNTGELFF. CDR3 bases: TGTGCCAGCAGCCCCCGGGGAAACACCGGGGAGCTGTTTTTT. This sequence joins TRBV7-3 and TRBJ2-2; D possibly corresponds to TRBD2 (5 bases). V lost 5 bases and J 2 bases, leaving 9 bases between the germline ends. The CDR3 extends over 14 amino acids. Germline CDR1 SGHTA, CDR2 FQGTGA.

This clone has a handful of counts. The chain is built from TRBV12-3 or TRBV12-4 and TRBJ2-2; a possible D gene is TRBD1 (5 bases). The CDR3 totals 13 residues. V dropped 6 bases and J dropped 5 bases, with 10 bases sitting between them. The CDR3 loop reads CASSLTVTGELFF. Written as DNA, the CDR3 is TGTGCCAGCAGCCTGACAGTTACCGGGGAGCTGTTTTTT.

In nucleotides, the CDR3 is TGTGCCAGCAGCCGGACAGGGGGCAATGAGCAGTTCTTC. Translation: CASSRTGGNEQFF. This chain uses TRBV12-3 or TRBV12-4 with TRBJ2-1; 10 positions agree with TRBD1. The V gene end was trimmed by 6 bases and the J gene end by 6 bases; junction bases not matched to a gene: 2. There are 13 residues in the CDR3.

The chain employs TRBV7-9 and TRBJ1-6; maybe TRBD1 (6 bases). The CDR3 sequence is 13 residues long. V dropped 5 bases and J dropped 13 bases, with 15 bases sitting between them. The germline V gene encodes CDR1 SEHNR and CDR2 FQNEAQ (reference sequence). In DNA, the CDR3 is TGTGCCAGCAGCCGACAGGACCCGGGTCCCCTCCACTTT. Amino acid sequence: CASSRQDPGPLHF.

The rearrangement links TRBV21-1 to TRBJ1-2; TRBD1 was called by the table and not checked on the DNA. TRBV21-1 is recorded as a pseudogene. The CDR3 spans 15 residues. The DNA of the CDR3 is TGTGCCAGCAGCAGACACAGGGAGAACAGCTATGGCTACACCTTC. This codes for CASSRHRENSYGYTF.

V and J are TRBV19 and TRBJ2-1, with 8 bases that match TRBD2. The CDR3 is 15 residues long. J gave up 4 bases and V 4 bases, and 6 bases lay outside the gene matches. From germline, CDR1 is LNHDA and CDR2 SQIVND (reference sequence). The CDR3 loop is CASSTTSGPYNEQFF. CDR3 nucleotides: TGTGCCAGTAGTACAACTAGCGGTCCATACAATGAGCAGTTCTTC. Combining the CDR3 with reference TRBV19 and TRBJ2-1 gives the whole variable domain DGGITQSPKYLFRKEGQNVTLSCEQNLNHDAMYWYRQDPGQGLRLIYYSQIVNDFQKGDIAEGYSVSREKKESFPLTVTSAQKNPTAFYLCASSTTSGPYNEQFFGPGTRLTVL.

The chain employs TRBV3-1 (or the pseudogene TRBV3-2) and TRBJ2-7; the D gene is possibly TRBD1 (5 bases). CDR3 size: 15 residues. V lost 5 bases and J lost 2, with 16 bases in between. Germline-derived CDR1 and CDR2 are LGHDT and YNNKEL (reference sequence). CDR3 DNA: TGTGCCAGCAGCTCCCAGGGCACCGTCACCTACGAGCAGTACTTC. Translation: CASSSQGTVTYEQYF.

The V and J genes are TRBV10-2 and TRBJ2-7; the D gene is possibly TRBD1 (6 bases). V lost 2 bases and J lost 4, with 9 bases in between. The CDR3 is made up of 13 amino acids. CDR1 and CDR2 (germline): WSHSY, SAAADI. The chain's CDR3 is CASSELDSYEQYF. CDR3 in DNA: TGCGCCAGCAGTGAGCTGGACAGTTACGAGCAGTACTTC.

The chain is built from TRBV6-6 and TRBJ2-1, with D perhaps TRBD1 (6 bases). The CDR3 extends over 14 amino acids. The germline V gene has CDR1 MNHNY and CDR2 SVGAGI (reference sequence). V lost 3 bases and J 3 bases, leaving 9 bases between the germline ends. Written as DNA, the CDR3 is TGTGCCAGCAGTTATGTCAGGGGCTACAATGAGCAGTTCTTC. It yields the protein CASSYVRGYNEQFF.

The rearrangement uses TRBV6-4 and TRBJ2-1, with TRBD2 identical over 13 bases. V lost 8 bases and J lost 5; bases outside the gene matches: 3. CDR1 and CDR2 (germline): MRHNA, SNTAGT. This CDR3 comprises 14 residues. CDR3 sequence reads: CASSGLAGNNEQFF. CDR3 bases: TGTGCCAGCTCGGGACTAGCGGGGAACAATGAGCAGTTCTTC.

The chain couples TRBV27 to TRBJ2-1; 9 bases map to TRBD1. The CDR3 extends over 13 amino acids. V lost 4 bases, J lost 6 bases, and 1 base stayed unmatched. Germline V CDR1 and CDR2: MNHEY, SMNVEV (reference sequence). CDR3 amino acids: CASSWDRVNEQFF. DNA of the CDR3: TGTGCCAGCAGTTGGGACAGGGTCAATGAGCAGTTCTTC.

The gene calls are TRBV11-2 and TRBJ2-7; TRBD2 is a possible D gene (6 bases). The CDR3 length is 14 residues. Trimming removed 2 bases at V and 3 bases at J, with 11 bases between. Germline CDR1 SGHAT, CDR2 FQNNGV. The chain's CDR3 is CASSLRGNHYEQYF. In DNA form, the CDR3 reads TGTGCCAGCAGCTTACGGGGGAACCACTACGAGCAGTACTTC.

The gene calls are TRBV5-1 and TRBJ1-5, with D tentatively TRBD1 (6 bases). Between the trimmed V and J ends, which lost 6 bases and 2 bases, there was a span of 15 bases. The V gene's germline CDR1 is SGHRS and CDR2 YFSETQ. This CDR3 spans 15 amino acids. The chain's CDR3 is CASKPTGTGNQPQHF. CDR3 nucleotide sequence: TGCGCCAGCAAGCCAACAGGGACGGGCAATCAGCCCCAGCATTTT.

The chain combines TRBV6-6 with TRBJ1-4; TRBD1 matches at 7 bases. Trimming took 6 bases from V and 8 from J; bases not matched to a gene: 6. Germline loops: CDR1 MNHNY, CDR2 SVGAGI (reference sequence). This CDR3 comprises 13 residues. Written as DNA, the CDR3 is TGTGCCAGCAGCTGGAACAGGGGAGAAAAACTGTTTTTT. Translating gives CASSWNRGEKLFF.